A selection of T cell receptor beta chains follows, all from one sample in a study of breast tumors, draining lymph nodes, adjacent tissues. TCRdb re-called the multiplex PCR reads through MiXCR, storing one row per CDR3 protein. The data show 55,000 to 75,000 distinct CDR3 sequences, roughly two fifths seen once. Sequenced material: breast tumor tissue. The receptors were sampled from a female donor with breast cancer. Some clones in this sample may be carry-over from other donors' samples. CDR3s include the opening cysteine and the closing phenylalanine or tryptophan.

J: TRBJ1-1
V: TRBV6-5
CDR3: CASSYSADTEAFF

J: TRBJ2-7
V: TRBV28
CDR3: CASSSAGTEDSYEQYF

J: TRBJ1-5
V: TRBV7-2
CDR3: CASSLEPTGGDQPQHF

J: TRBJ2-5
V: TRBV4-2
CDR3: CASSQDLPRKLETQYF

J: TRBJ1-2
V: TRBV29-1
CDR3: CSVTGAGYSYTF

J: TRBJ2-7
V: TRBV7-9
CDR3: CASSPRDYEQYF

J: TRBJ2-3
V: TRBV12-3/TRBV12-4
CDR3: CASSRTAGGGGDTQYF

J: TRBJ2-2
V: TRBV6-1
CDR3: CASSQLGSVGGLNTGELFF

J: TRBJ2-3
V: TRBV7-2
CDR3: CASSPRLAGGVTDTQYF

J: TRBJ1-4
V: TRBV29-1
CDR3: CGVKSRGTNEKLFF

J: TRBJ2-7
V: TRBV14
CDR3: CASSQTTSGRGTYEQYF

J: TRBJ2-2
V: TRBV27
CDR3: CAAAAGATGELFF

J: TRBJ2-3
V: TRBV6-5
CDR3: CASSTLAGVTDTQYF

J: TRBJ1-5
V: TRBV20-1
CDR3: CSAAPGRTNQPQHF

J: TRBJ2-7
V: TRBV7-7
CDR3: CASSSAGEQYF

J: TRBJ2-2
V: TRBV19
CDR3: CASSIDTGGTAGELFF

J: TRBJ2-1
V: TRBV19
CDR3: CASSYSPTSGGGNGQFF

J: TRBJ2-6
V: TRBV11-3
CDR3: CASSSDKGKAGANVLTF

J: TRBJ2-1
V: TRBV7-7
CDR3: CASSLGVDAYNEQFF

J: TRBJ1-5
V: TRBV20-1
CDR3: CSARQGTRNQPQHF

J: TRBJ1-1
V: TRBV3-1
CDR3: CASSQDRCRGCPITEAFF

J: TRBJ2-7
V: TRBV7-2
CDR3: CASSLWLSSIYEQYF

J: TRBJ1-3
V: TRBV7-6
CDR3: CASSLGAGSGNTIYF

J: TRBJ1-1
V: TRBV7-2
CDR3: CANSLRGQGTEAFF

J: TRBJ2-2
V: TRBV7-2
CDR3: CASSNYNRVPGELFF

J: TRBJ2-1
V: TRBV6-2/TRBV6-3
CDR3: CAGSHTGQGYNEQFF

J: TRBJ1-1
V: TRBV6-6
CDR3: CASSYSQGGDTEAFF

J: TRBJ1-6
V: TRBV7-6
CDR3: CASSLARGRGTPLHF

J: TRBJ2-7
V: TRBV7-3
CDR3: CASSPVEGYEQYF

J: TRBJ1-1
V: TRBV4-2
CDR3: CASSPGFITEAFF

J: TRBJ2-1
V: TRBV7-8
CDR3: CASSSSPTSYNEQFF

J: TRBJ2-5
V: TRBV7-3
CDR3: CASSLQEKETQYF

J: TRBJ2-3
V: TRBV12-3/TRBV12-4
CDR3: CASSLGRQITDTQYF

J: TRBJ2-7
V: TRBV5-4
CDR3: CASSTRTAGDEQYF

J: TRBJ1-1
V: TRBV29-1
CDR3: CSVSNTVNTEAFF

J: TRBJ1-5
V: TRBV18
CDR3: CASSPRTGNQPQHF

J: TRBJ1-2
V: TRBV10-1
CDR3: CASSSQGGGRYTF

J: TRBJ1-2
V: TRBV11-2
CDR3: CASSLGPSGRPNYGYTF

J: TRBJ1-4
V: TRBV11-2
CDR3: CASSKARGQPHLKLFF